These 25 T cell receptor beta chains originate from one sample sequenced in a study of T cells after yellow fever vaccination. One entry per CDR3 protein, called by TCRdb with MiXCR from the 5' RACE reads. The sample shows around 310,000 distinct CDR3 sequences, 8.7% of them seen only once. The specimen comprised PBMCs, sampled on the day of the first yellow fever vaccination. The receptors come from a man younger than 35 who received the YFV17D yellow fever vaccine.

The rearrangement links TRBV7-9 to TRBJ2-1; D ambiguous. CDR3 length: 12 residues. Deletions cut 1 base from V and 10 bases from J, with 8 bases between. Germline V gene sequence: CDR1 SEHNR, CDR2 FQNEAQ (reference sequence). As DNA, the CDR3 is TGTGCCAGCAGCTTAGAATCCTGGGAGCAGTTCTTC. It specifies CASSLESWEQFF. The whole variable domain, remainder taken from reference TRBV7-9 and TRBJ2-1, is DTGVSQNPRHKITKRGQNVTFRCDPISEHNRLYWYRQTLGQGPEFLTYFQNEAQLEKSRLLSDRFSAERPKGSFSTLEIQRTEQGDSAMYLCASSLESWEQFFGPGTRLTVL.

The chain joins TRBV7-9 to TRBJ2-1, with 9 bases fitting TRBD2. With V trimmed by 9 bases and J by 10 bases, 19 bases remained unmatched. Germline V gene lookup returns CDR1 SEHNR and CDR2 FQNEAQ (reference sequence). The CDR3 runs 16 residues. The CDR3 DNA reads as TGTGCCAGGAGCCCCGGGCAGCGGGGGGAGACCCTAGAGCAGTTCTTC. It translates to CARSPGQRGETLEQFF.

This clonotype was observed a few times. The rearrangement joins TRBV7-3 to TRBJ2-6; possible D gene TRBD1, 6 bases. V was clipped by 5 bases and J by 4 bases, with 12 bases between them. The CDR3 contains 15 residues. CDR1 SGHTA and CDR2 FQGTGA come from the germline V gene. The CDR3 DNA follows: TGTGCCAGCAGCACGCAGGGGCCAGGGGCCAACGTCCTGACTTTC. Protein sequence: CASSTQGPGANVLTF.

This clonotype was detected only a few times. This CDR3 is CASSSPGANIQYF. CDR3 DNA sequence: TGTGCCAGCAGTTCTCCGGGGGCGAACATTCAGTACTTC. V gene TRBV6-5 combines with J gene TRBJ2-4, with D possibly being TRBD1 or TRBD2 (6 bases each). Trimming stripped 4 bases from V and 7 bases from J, with 11 bases between. CDR3 length equals 13 residues. Per germline, CDR1 MNHEY and CDR2 SVGAGI.

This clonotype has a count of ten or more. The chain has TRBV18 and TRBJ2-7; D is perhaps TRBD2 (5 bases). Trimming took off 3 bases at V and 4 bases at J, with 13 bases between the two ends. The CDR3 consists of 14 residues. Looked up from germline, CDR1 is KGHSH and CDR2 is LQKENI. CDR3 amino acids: CASSPAGTAYEQYF. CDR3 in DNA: TGTGCCAGCTCACCGGCGGGCACCGCTTACGAGCAGTACTTC.

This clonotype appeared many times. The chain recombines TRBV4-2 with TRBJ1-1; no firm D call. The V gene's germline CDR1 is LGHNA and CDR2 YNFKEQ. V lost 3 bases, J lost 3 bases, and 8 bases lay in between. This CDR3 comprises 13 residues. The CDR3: CASSQAKHTEAFF. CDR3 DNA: TGTGCCAGCAGCCAGGCCAAACACACTGAAGCTTTCTTT.

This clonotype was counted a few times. In nucleotides, the CDR3 is TGTGCCAGCAGCCCGGGCATTACAACAGATACGCAGTATTTT. Its translation is CASSPGITTDTQYF. V gene TRBV5-6 combines with J gene TRBJ2-3; D is unclear. V was shortened by 4 bases and J by 3 bases, with 12 bases between the two germline ends. CDR3 size: 14 residues. CDR1 is SGHDT, CDR2 YYEEEE, per germline.

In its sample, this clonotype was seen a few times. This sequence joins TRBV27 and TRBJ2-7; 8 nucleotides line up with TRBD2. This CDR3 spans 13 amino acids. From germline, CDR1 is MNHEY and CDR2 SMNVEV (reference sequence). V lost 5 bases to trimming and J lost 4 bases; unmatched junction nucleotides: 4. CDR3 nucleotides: TGTGCCAGCAGTGGAGCGGGGGCATACGAGCAGTACTTC. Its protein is CASSGAGAYEQYF.

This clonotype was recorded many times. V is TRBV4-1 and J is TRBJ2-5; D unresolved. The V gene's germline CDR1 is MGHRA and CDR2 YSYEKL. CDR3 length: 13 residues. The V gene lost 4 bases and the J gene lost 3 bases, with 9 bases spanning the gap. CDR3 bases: TGCGCCAGCAGCCCCCCTTGGGAAGAGACCCAGTACTTC. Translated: CASSPPWEETQYF.

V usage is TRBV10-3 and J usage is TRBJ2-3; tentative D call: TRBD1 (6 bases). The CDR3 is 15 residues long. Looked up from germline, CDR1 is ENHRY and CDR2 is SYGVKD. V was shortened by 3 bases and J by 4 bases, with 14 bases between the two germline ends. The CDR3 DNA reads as TGTGCCATCAGTGAAGGGGGTAAGATTCCAGATACGCAGTATTTT. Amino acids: CAISEGGKIPDTQYF.

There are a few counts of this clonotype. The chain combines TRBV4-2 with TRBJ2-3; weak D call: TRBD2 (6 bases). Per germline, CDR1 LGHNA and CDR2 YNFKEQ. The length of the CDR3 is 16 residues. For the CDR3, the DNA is TGTGCAACACGGGCTTTGGGCGGGGCAGGCGGAGATACGCAGTATTTT. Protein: CATRALGGAGGDTQYF.

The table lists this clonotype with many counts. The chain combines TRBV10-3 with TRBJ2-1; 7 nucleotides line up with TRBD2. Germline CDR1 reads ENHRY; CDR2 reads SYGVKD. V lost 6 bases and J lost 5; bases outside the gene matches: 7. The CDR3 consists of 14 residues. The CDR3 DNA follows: TGTGCCATCAGGGCGGGGGAGACCCACAATGAGCAGTTCTTC. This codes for CAIRAGETHNEQFF.

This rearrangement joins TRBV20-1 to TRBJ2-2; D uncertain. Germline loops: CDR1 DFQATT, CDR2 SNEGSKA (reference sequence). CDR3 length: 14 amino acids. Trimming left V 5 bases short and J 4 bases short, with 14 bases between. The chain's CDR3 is CSAAGRDLTGELFF. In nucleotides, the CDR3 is TGCAGTGCTGCAGGTCGTGATCTCACCGGGGAGCTGTTTTTT.

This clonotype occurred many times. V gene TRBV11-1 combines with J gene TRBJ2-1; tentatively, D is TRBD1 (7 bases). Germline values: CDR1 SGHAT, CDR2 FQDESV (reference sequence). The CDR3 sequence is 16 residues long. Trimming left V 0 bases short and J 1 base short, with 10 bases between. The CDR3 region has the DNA TGTGCCAGCAGCTTAGCGTCAGGGGGGTCCTACAATGAGCAGTTCTTC. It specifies CASSLASGGSYNEQFF.

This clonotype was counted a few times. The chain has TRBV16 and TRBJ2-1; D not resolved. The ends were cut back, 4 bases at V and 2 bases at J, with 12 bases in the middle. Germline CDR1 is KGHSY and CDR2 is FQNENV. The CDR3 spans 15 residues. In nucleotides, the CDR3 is TGTGCCAGCAGCCCAACGGTAGTGGCCTACAATGAGCAGTTCTTC. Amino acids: CASSPTVVAYNEQFF.

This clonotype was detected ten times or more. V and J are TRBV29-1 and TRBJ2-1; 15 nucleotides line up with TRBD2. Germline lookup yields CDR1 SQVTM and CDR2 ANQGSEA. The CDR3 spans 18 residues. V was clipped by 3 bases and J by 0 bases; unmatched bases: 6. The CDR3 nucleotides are TGCAGCGTTGAGATCGGGACTAGCGGGGGGAGCTCCTACAATGAGCAGTTCTTC. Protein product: CSVEIGTSGGSSYNEQFF.

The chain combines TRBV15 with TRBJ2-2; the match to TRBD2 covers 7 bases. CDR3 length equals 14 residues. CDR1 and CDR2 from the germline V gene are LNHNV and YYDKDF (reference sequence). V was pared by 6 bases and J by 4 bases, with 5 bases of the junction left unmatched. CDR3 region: CATSPTSSTGELFF. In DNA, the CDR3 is TGTGCCACCAGTCCGACTAGCAGCACCGGGGAGCTGTTTTTT.

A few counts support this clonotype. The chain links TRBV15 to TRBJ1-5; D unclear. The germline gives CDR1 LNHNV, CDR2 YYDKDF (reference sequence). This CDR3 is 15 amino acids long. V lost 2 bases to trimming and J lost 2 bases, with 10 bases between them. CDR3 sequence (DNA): TGTGCCACCAGCAGACGGGGTGGCGGCAATCAGCCCCAGCATTTT. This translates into CATSRRGGGNQPQHF.

CDR3 in amino acids: CASSLVGVRGTDTQYF. The CDR3 nucleotides read TGTGCCAGCAGTTTAGTTGGGGTCAGGGGAACAGATACGCAGTATTTT. The genes are TRBV27 and TRBJ2-3, with D possibly being TRBD1 (6 bases). The germline V gene encodes CDR1 MNHEY and CDR2 SMNVEV (reference sequence). This CDR3 region has 16 residues. V lost 2 bases to trimming and J lost 3 bases, with 15 bases between them.

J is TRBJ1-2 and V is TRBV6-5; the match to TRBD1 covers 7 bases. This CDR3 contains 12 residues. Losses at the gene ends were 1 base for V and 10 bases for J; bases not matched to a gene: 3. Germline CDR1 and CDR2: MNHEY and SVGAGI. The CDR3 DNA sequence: TGTGCCAGCAGTTACTTGACAGGGCACTACACCTTC. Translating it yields CASSYLTGHYTF.

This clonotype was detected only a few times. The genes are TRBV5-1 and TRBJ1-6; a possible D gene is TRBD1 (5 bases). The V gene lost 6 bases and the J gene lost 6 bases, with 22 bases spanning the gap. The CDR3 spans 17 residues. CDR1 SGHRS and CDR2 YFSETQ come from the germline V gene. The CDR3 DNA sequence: TGCGCCAGCAAAGAGGGGAAACCATCTATGCGTAATTCACCCCTCCACTTT. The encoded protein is CASKEGKPSMRNSPLHF.

CDR3 region: CASSTRQGTNTEAFF. The CDR3 DNA follows: TGTGCCAGCAGTACTAGACAGGGGACTAACACTGAAGCTTTCTTT. The genes are TRBV6-5 and TRBJ1-1, with 8 positions matching TRBD1. The V gene end was trimmed by 5 bases and the J gene end by 2 bases; junction bases not matched to a gene: 7. The germline V gene has CDR1 MNHEY and CDR2 SVGAGI. The length of the CDR3 is 15 residues.

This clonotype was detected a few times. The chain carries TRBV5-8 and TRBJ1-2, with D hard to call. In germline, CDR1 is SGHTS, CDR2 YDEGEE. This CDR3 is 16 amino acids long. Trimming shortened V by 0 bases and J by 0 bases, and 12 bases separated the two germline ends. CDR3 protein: CASSLAGKRANYGYTF. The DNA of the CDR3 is TGTGCCAGCAGCTTGGCCGGTAAACGAGCTAACTATGGCTACACCTTC.

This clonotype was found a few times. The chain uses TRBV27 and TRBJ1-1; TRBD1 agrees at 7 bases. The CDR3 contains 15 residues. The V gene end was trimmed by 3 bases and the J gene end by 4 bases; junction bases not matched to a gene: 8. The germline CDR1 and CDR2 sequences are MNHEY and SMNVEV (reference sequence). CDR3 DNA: TGTGCCAGCAGTTTCGACAGGGCTGACCCCACTGAAGCTTTCTTT. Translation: CASSFDRADPTEAFF.

CDR3 in amino acids: CASSLLSGGNTDTQYF. The CDR3, as DNA: TGTGCCAGCAGCTTGTTGAGCGGGGGGAACACAGATACGCAGTATTTT. J is TRBJ2-3 and V is TRBV7-3, with 9 nucleotides matching TRBD2. With 3 bases clipped from V and 2 bases from J, the junction kept 6 bases outside the gene matches. From germline, CDR1 is SGHTA and CDR2 FQGTGA. The CDR3 runs to 16 residues.